This T cell receptor (beta chain) was retrieved from a study of beta chain features in type 1 diabetes. Study results and limitations: Moderately but significantly shorter TCRB CDR3s were found in Type 1 diabetes patients in all four CD4+ subsets. Within patients, naive, central memory and Treg TCRB repertoires seemed more similar than within healthy donors.

This clone came up a few times. The antigen remains unidentified. The collection from each donor was one heparinised blood draw averaging around 0.11 L. Central memory, naive, regulatory and stem cell-like memory CD4+ cells were sorted by CD45RO/CCR7/CD25/CD127/CD95/CD27. In all sorted populations, purity surpassed 98%. Expressed TCRB transcripts were sequenced because the entire RNA isolate underwent reverse transcription. Assay used: immunoSEQ multiplex PCR; TCRdb lists only in-frame clones, some missing. This table holds 310,000 or so clones, about a tenth found once. This clonotype originated in a man aged 25-45 years with type 1 diabetes. Sequencing was carried out using central memory CD4+ T cells from blood.

As DNA, the CDR3 is TGTGCCAGTAGTATGGCGGCGTCAGGGGCTGGGGCCAACGTCCTGACTTTC. Amino acids: CASSMAASGAGANVLTF. J is TRBJ2-6 and V is TRBV30; tentatively, D is TRBD1 (6 bases). The CDR3 consists of 17 residues. V was trimmed by 8 bases and J by 2 bases, leaving 22 bases between them. Germline V gives CDR1 GTSNPN, CDR2 SVGIG (reference sequence).